This record covers a single T cell receptor (beta chain). What it recognizes is unknown. V was shortened by 3 bases and J by 3 bases, with 9 bases between the two germline ends. The germline V gene encodes CDR1 LGHDT and CDR2 YNNKEL (reference sequence). This CDR3 region has 14 residues. In the source study's methods: The study's classifier, a distant-metastasis tool for papillary thyroid cancer, was built using CDR3 differences across clinicopathological groups. TCRdb called clones again from the PCR reads with MiXCR. The V and J calls come from TCRdb's annotation, not from the publication. Counted here are around 53,000 clones, approximately 22% occurring once; the ten biggest clones make up roughly 4.2%. The sample originates from a study of metastatic and nonmetastatic thyroid tumors. Study information: The comparison covered peripheral blood and tumor or nodule tissue in malignant and benign thyroid patients. Study-wide results and limits: Within blood and tumor, benign nodules reportedly had significantly lower TCR beta diversity than malignant thyroid tumors did.

No patient had received any treatment before thyroid surgery. The sequence came from a female donor with papillary thyroid cancer or a benign thyroid nodule (not recorded which). Some clones in this sample may be carry-over from other donors' samples. The chain couples TRBV3-1 to TRBJ1-5; the D is unclear. Sample: blood. CDR3 nucleotides: TGTGCCAGCAGCCACGGCAGACACAATCAGCCCCAGCATTTT. This encodes CASSHGRHNQPQHF. The whole variable domain, filled in from reference TRBV3-1 and TRBJ1-5, reads DTAVSQTPKYLVTQMGNDKSIKCEQNLGHDTMYWYKQDSKKFLKIMFSYNNKELIINETVPNRFSPKSPDKAHLNLHINSLELGDSAVYFCASSHGRHNQPQHFGDGTRLSIL.